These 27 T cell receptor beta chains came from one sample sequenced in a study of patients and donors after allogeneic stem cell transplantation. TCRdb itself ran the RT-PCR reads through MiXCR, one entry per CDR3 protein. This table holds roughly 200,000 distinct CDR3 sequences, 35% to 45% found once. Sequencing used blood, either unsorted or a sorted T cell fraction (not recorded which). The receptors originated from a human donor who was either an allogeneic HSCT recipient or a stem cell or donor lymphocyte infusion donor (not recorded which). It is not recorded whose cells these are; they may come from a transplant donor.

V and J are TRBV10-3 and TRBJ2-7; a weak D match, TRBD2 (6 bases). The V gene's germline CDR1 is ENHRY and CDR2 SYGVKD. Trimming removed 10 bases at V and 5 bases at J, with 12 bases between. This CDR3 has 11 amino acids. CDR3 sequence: CASGREDEQYF. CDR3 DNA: TGTGCCAGTGGCAGGGAGGACGAGCAGTACTTC.

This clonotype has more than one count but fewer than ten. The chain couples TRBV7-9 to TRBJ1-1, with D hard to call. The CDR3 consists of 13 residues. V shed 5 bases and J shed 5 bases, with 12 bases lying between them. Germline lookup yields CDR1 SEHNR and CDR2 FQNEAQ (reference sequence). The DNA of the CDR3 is TGTGCCAGCAGCGTAGACCGGAGGACTGAAGCTTTCTTT. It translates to CASSVDRRTEAFF.

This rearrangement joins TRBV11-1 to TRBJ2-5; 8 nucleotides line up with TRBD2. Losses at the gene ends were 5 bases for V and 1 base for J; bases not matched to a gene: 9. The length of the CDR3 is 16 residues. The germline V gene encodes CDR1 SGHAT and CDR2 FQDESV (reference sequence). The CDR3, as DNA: TGTGCCAGCAGCGCCGGGCACGGACTAGCCCAAGAGACCCAGTACTTC. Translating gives CASSAGHGLAQETQYF.

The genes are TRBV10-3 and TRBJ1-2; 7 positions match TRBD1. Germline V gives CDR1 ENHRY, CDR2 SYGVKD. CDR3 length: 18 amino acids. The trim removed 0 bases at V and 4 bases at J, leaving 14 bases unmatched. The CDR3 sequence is CAISESHHATGVGYGYTF. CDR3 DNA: TGTGCCATCAGTGAGTCCCATCACGCCACAGGGGTTGGCTATGGCTACACCTTC.

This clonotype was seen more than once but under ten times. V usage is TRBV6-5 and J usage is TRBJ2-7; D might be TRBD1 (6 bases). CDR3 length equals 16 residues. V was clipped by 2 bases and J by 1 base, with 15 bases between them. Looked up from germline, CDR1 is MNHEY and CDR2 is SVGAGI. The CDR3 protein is CASSYGGGVGSYEQYF. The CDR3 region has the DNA TGTGCCAGCAGTTACGGGGGCGGAGTGGGTTCCTACGAGCAGTACTTC.

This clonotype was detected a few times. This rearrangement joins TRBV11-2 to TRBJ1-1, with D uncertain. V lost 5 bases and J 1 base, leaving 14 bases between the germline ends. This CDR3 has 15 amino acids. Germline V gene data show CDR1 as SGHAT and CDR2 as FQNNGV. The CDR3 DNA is TGTGCCAGCAGCCCCCCGGTGGGGTCGAACACTGAAGCTTTCTTT. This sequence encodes CASSPPVGSNTEAFF.

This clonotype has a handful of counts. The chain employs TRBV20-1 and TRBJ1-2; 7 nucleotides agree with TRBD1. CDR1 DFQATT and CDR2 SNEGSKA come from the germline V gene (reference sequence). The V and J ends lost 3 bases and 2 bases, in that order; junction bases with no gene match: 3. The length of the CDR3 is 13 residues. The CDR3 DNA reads TGCAGTGCTAGGGGGACAGAGAACTATGGCTACACCTTC. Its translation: CSARGTENYGYTF.

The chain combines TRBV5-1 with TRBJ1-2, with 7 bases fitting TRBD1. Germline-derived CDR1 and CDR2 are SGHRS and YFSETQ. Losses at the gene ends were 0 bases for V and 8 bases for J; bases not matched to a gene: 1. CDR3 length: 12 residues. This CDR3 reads CASSLEGQGYTF. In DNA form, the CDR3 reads TGCGCCAGCAGCTTGGAGGGACAGGGCTACACCTTC.

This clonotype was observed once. The CDR3 DNA follows: TGTGCCAGCAGCTTGGGGAACCCCGACAGTCCCTATGGCTACACCTTC. Translation gives CASSLGNPDSPYGYTF. The chain recombines TRBV7-8 with TRBJ1-2, with a weak D call TRBD1 (5 bases). V was trimmed by 3 bases and J by 4 bases, leaving 18 bases between them. Germline V gives CDR1 SGHVS, CDR2 FQNEAQ. This CDR3 region has 16 residues.

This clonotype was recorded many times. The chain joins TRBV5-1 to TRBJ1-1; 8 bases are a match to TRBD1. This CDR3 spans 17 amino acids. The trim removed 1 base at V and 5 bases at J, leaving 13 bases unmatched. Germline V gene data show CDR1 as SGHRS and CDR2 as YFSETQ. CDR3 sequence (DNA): TGCGCCAGCAGCTTGCGAGCAGGGGGCCCCGTAATGACTGAAGCTTTCTTT. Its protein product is CASSLRAGGPVMTEAFF. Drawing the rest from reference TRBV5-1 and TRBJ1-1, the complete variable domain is KAGVTQTPRYLIKTRGQQVTLSCSPISGHRSVSWYQQTPGQGLQFLFEYFSETQRNKGNFPGRFSGRQFSNSRSEMNVSTLELGDSALYLCASSLRAGGPVMTEAFFGQGTRLTVV.

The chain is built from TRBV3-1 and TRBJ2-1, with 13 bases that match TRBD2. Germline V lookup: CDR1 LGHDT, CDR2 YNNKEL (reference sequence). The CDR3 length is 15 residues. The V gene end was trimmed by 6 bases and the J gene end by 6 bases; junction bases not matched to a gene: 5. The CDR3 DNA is TGTGCCAGCAGTGTGACTAGCGGGGGGCTCAATGAGCAGTTCTTC. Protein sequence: CASSVTSGGLNEQFF.

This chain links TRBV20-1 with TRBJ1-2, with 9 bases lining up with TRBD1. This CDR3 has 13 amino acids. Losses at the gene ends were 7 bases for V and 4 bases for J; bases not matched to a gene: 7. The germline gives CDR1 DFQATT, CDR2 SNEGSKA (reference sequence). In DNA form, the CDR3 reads TGCAGTGTACAACAGGGGGCATTCTATGGCTACACCTTC. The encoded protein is CSVQQGAFYGYTF.

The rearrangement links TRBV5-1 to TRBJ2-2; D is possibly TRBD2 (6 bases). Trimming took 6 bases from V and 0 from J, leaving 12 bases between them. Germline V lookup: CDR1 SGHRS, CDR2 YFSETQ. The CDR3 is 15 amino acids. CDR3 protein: CASTSRGANTGELFF. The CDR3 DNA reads TGCGCCAGCACTTCCCGCGGGGCGAACACCGGGGAGCTGTTTTTT.

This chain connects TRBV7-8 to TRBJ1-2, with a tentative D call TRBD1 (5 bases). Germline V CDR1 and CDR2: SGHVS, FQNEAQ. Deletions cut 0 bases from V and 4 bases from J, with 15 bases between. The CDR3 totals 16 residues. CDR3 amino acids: CASSLAGADGIYGYTF. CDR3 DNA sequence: TGTGCCAGCAGCTTAGCTGGGGCGGACGGGATCTATGGCTACACCTTC.

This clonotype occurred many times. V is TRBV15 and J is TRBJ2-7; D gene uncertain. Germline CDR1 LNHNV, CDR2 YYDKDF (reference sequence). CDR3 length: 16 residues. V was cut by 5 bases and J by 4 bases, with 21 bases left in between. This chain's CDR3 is CATSGPFKGRVYEQYF. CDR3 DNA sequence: TGTGCCACCAGCGGACCGTTTAAGGGTCGAGTTTACGAGCAGTACTTC.

The CDR3 DNA sequence: TGTGCCAGCAGTACCTCGGCGACTGGAAACACCATATATTTT. Translated, it gives CASSTSATGNTIYF. This sequence joins TRBV6-2 or TRBV6-3 and TRBJ1-3; D unclear. The CDR3 is 14 residues long. V was cut by 5 bases and J by 2 bases, with 10 bases left in between. Germline CDR1 MNHEY, CDR2 SVGEGT.

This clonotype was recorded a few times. CDR3 amino acids: CASSVNRFSGANVLTF. CDR3 DNA: TGTGCCAGCAGTGTGAACAGGTTCTCTGGGGCCAACGTCCTGACTTTC. This chain joins TRBV6-6 and TRBJ2-6; a weak D match, TRBD1 (5 bases). The CDR3 sequence is 16 residues long. The V and J ends lost 5 bases and 0 bases respectively, with 11 bases between them. Germline CDR1 is MNHNY and CDR2 is SVGAGI (reference sequence).

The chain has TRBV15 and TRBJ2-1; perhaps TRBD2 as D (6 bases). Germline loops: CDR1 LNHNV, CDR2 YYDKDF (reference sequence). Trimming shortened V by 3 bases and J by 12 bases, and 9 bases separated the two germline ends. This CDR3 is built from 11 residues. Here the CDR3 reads CATSSQGGQFF. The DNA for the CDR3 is TGTGCCACCAGCAGTCAGGGAGGGCAGTTCTTC.

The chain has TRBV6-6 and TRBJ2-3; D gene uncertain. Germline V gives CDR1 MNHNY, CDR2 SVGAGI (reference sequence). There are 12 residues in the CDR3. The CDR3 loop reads CASGPYTDTQYF. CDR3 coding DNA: TGTGCTTCCGGACCTTACACAGATACGCAGTATTTT.

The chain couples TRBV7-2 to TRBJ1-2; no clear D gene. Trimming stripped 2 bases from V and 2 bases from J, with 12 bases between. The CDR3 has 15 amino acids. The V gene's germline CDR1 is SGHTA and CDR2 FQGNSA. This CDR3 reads CASSLLEPTNYGYTF. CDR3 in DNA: TGTGCCAGCAGCTTATTAGAGCCGACGAACTATGGCTACACCTTC.

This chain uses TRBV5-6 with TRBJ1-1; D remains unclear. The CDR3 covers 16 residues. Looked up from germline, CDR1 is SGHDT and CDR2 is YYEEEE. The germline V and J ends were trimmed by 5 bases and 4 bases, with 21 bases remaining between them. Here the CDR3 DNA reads TGTGCCAGCAGTCAATCGCGGGATCCCAGGATCACTGAAGCTTTCTTT. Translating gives CASSQSRDPRITEAFF.

The CDR3: CASSSGHGGETQYF. The CDR3 DNA is TGTGCCAGCAGCTCCGGACACGGTGGGGAGACCCAGTACTTC. The V gene is TRBV7-2, the J gene TRBJ2-5; possible D gene TRBD1, 5 bases. CDR3 size: 14 residues. Trimming shortened V by 4 bases and J by 5 bases, and 14 bases separated the two germline ends. The germline V gene has CDR1 SGHTA and CDR2 FQGNSA.

The DNA of the CDR3 is TGCAGTGCATCTAGCGGGGTCACAGATACGCAGTATTTT. As protein: CSASSGVTDTQYF. The chain couples TRBV20-1 to TRBJ2-3; the match to TRBD2 covers 9 bases. The CDR3 is 13 residues long. V was pared by 6 bases and J by 2 bases, with 3 bases of the junction left unmatched. Germline lookup yields CDR1 DFQATT and CDR2 SNEGSKA (reference sequence).

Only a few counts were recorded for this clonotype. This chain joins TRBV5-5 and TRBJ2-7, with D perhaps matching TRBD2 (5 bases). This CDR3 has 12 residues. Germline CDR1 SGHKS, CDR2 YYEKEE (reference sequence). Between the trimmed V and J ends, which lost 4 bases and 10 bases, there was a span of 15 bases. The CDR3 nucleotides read TGTGCCAGCAGCCCGAGCCCGGGATCTCAGTACTTC. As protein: CASSPSPGSQYF.

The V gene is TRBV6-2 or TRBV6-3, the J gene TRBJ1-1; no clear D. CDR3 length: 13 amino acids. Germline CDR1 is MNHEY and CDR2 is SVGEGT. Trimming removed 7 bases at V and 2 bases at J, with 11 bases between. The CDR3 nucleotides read TGTGCCAGCACTCCGGAAGGAAACACTGAAGCTTTCTTT. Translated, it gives CASTPEGNTEAFF.

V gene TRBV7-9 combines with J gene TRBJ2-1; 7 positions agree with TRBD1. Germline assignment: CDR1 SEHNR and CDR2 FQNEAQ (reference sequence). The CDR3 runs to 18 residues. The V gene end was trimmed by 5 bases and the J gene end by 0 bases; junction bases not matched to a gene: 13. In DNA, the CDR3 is TGTGCCAGCAGCCCCCGAGAGACAGGGACGAGCTCCTACAATGAGCAGTTCTTC. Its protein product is CASSPRETGTSSYNEQFF.

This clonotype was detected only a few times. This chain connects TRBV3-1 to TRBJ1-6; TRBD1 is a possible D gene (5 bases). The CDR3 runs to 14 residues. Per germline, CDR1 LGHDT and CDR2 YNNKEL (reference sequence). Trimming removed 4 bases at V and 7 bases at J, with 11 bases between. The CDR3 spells CASSLAQGNSPLHF. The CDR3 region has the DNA TGTGCCAGCAGCCTGGCGCAGGGAAATTCACCCCTCCACTTT.